The next 19 T cell receptor beta chains were all read from a single sample in a study of blood T cell repertoires in COVID-19. TCRdb keeps only in-frame clones here, not all; method: immunoSEQ multiplex PCR. The sample lists hundreds of thousands of clones, approximately 92% seen once, with roughly 1.1% in the top ten. The sample comprised PBMCs or T cells enriched from blood (not recorded which). Receptor source: a man aged 25-45 years who had recovered from COVID-19.

V usage is TRBV3-1 (or the pseudogene TRBV3-2) and J usage is TRBJ2-2; tentative D call: TRBD1 (7 bases). The germline V gene has CDR1 LGHDT and CDR2 YNNKEL (reference sequence). The CDR3 has 13 amino acids. V gave up 9 bases and J gave up 5 bases, with 13 bases separating them. CDR3 region: CASTGAGTGELFF. For the CDR3, the DNA is TGTGCCAGTACAGGGGCGGGGACCGGGGAGCTGTTTTTT.

To note about this clone: In the same sample, other DNA sequences code for this CDR3. This sequence joins TRBV3-1 (or the pseudogene TRBV3-2) and TRBJ2-5; D remains ambiguous. This CDR3 comprises 12 residues. Germline V CDR1 and CDR2: LGHDT, YNNKEL (reference sequence). Trimming shortened V by 4 bases and J by 4 bases, and 7 bases separated the two germline ends. The CDR3, as DNA: TGTGCCAGCAGCCCTTTCAGAGAGACCCAGTACTTC. Translated, it gives CASSPFRETQYF.

The gene calls are TRBV30 and TRBJ2-3, with unresolved D. The V gene's germline CDR1 is GTSNPN and CDR2 SVGIG (reference sequence). Trimming shortened V by 2 bases and J by 4 bases, and 19 bases separated the two germline ends. CDR3 length: 16 residues. CDR3 sequence reads: CAWSFPTWRRPDTQYF. CDR3 DNA: TGTGCCTGGAGTTTTCCAACGTGGCGGCGCCCAGATACGCAGTATTTT.

The rearrangement links TRBV19 to TRBJ2-3; 12 bases line up with TRBD2. The CDR3 contains 17 residues. Losses at the gene ends were 3 bases for V and 2 bases for J; bases not matched to a gene: 6. Germline V gene lookup returns CDR1 LNHDA and CDR2 SQIVND (reference sequence). The CDR3: CASSIGLAGPITDTQYF. The CDR3 DNA follows: TGTGCCAGTAGTATTGGACTAGCGGGACCCATCACAGATACGCAGTATTTT. The full variable domain, with the rest looked up from reference TRBV19 and TRBJ2-3, is DGGITQSPKYLFRKEGQNVTLSCEQNLNHDAMYWYRQDPGQGLRLIYYSQIVNDFQKGDIAEGYSVSREKKESFPLTVTSAQKNPTAFYLCASSIGLAGPITDTQYFGPGTRLTVL.

The chain is built from TRBV9 and TRBJ2-6; D is undetermined. V was cut by 3 bases and J by 2 bases, with 15 bases left in between. The CDR3 spans 17 residues. The germline V gene has CDR1 SGDLS and CDR2 YYNGEE. CDR3 coding DNA: TGTGCCAGCAGCGCCCGGAGTGGCACCCCTGGGGCCAACGTCCTGACTTTC. This sequence encodes CASSARSGTPGANVLTF.

The chain carries TRBV28 and TRBJ1-1; TRBD1 matches 7 bases. Germline V gene data show CDR1 as MDHEN and CDR2 as SYDVKM. With 5 bases clipped from V and 8 bases from J, the junction kept 14 bases outside the gene matches. There are 15 residues in the CDR3. This CDR3 reads CASSLPGTDVPEAFF. The CDR3 DNA reads TGTGCCAGCAGTCTACCCGGGACAGATGTCCCAGAAGCTTTCTTT.

J is TRBJ2-1 and V is TRBV24-1; possibly TRBD2 for D (5 bases). Germline assignment: CDR1 KGHDR and CDR2 SFDVKD. Trimming removed 2 bases from V and 8 bases from J, with 15 bases in between. The CDR3 is 15 amino acids. The CDR3 loop reads CATSDSPWAGDEQFF. CDR3 nucleotide sequence: TGTGCCACCAGTGATTCCCCTTGGGCGGGTGATGAGCAGTTCTTC.

The J gene is TRBJ2-7, the V gene TRBV3-1 (or the pseudogene TRBV3-2); 9 bases align to TRBD2. J gave up 4 bases and V 5 bases, and 6 bases lay outside the gene matches. CDR1 is LGHDT and CDR2 is YNNKEL in the germline V gene (reference sequence). The CDR3 length is 14 residues. CDR3: CASSYSGRSYEQYF. As DNA, the CDR3 is TGTGCCAGCAGCTATAGCGGGAGAAGTTACGAGCAGTACTTC.

The V gene is TRBV28, the J gene TRBJ2-7; possibly TRBD2 for D (6 bases). The germline V gene encodes CDR1 MDHEN and CDR2 SYDVKM. The CDR3 is 16 residues long. The V end was cut by 8 bases, the J end by 4 bases, with 24 bases between. The CDR3 region is CASDGTRRDSEYEQYF. The CDR3 DNA follows: TGTGCCAGCGATGGGACGAGGCGGGACTCGGAGTACGAGCAGTACTTC.

This clone appeared a few times. This rearrangement joins TRBV5-1 to TRBJ2-7; TRBD1 matches 8 bases. CDR1 and CDR2 from the germline V gene are SGHRS and YFSETQ. The V segment lost 4 bases and the J segment 3 bases; nucleotides outside the gene matches: 9. The CDR3 covers 15 residues. This chain's CDR3 is CASSQGQGIFYEQYF. As DNA, the CDR3 is TGCGCCAGCAGCCAAGGACAGGGCATCTTCTACGAGCAGTACTTC.

The chain joins TRBV25-1 to TRBJ1-1; maybe TRBD1 (6 bases). Germline CDR1 reads MGHDK; CDR2 reads SYGVNS. Trimming removed 4 bases at V and 7 bases at J, with 22 bases between. This CDR3 comprises 16 residues. The CDR3 loop is CASSVIGQRWPDEAFF. CDR3 coding DNA: TGTGCCAGCAGTGTAATCGGACAGCGCTGGCCAGATGAAGCTTTCTTT.

The chain uses TRBV28 and TRBJ2-1; 11 positions agree with TRBD2. From germline, CDR1 is MDHEN and CDR2 SYDVKM. V lost 6 bases and J lost 2; bases outside the gene matches: 12. The length of the CDR3 is 18 residues. This chain's CDR3 is CASSFGLAGGGPYNEQFF. The CDR3 nucleotides read TGTGCCAGCAGCTTCGGGCTAGCGGGAGGTGGGCCCTACAATGAGCAGTTCTTC.

The chain has TRBV11-2 and TRBJ2-2, with D perhaps matching TRBD2 (5 bases). Trimming cost V 0 bases and J 0 bases, with 8 bases left between them. The length of the CDR3 is 16 residues. Germline lookup yields CDR1 SGHAT and CDR2 FQNNGV. The CDR3 sequence is CASSLDLGTNTGELFF. CDR3 DNA: TGTGCCAGCAGCTTAGATCTCGGGACGAACACCGGGGAGCTGTTTTTT.

The V and J genes are TRBV24-1 and TRBJ2-1; 7 positions agree with TRBD2. V shed 4 bases, J shed 0 bases, and the junction held 8 bases outside the gene matches. CDR1 KGHDR and CDR2 SFDVKD come from the germline V gene. The CDR3 is 17 residues long. This chain's CDR3 is CATSDKRGGISYNEQFF. CDR3 coding DNA: TGTGCCACCAGTGACAAGCGGGGAGGGATCTCCTACAATGAGCAGTTCTTC.

J is TRBJ2-3 and V is TRBV5-8; 15 bases are a match to TRBD2. Trimming removed 4 bases from V and 4 bases from J; junction bases left unmatched: 4. Germline lookup yields CDR1 SGHTS and CDR2 YDEGEE. The CDR3 is 16 amino acids. CDR3 sequence reads: CASSPRTSGRADTQYF. As DNA, the CDR3 is TGTGCCAGCAGCCCCAGGACTAGCGGGAGGGCAGATACGCAGTATTTT.

The V gene is TRBV6-5, the J gene TRBJ2-7, with 8 bases aligning to TRBD2. This CDR3 is 16 amino acids long. V shed 0 bases, J shed 2 bases, and the junction held 6 bases outside the gene matches. CDR1 and CDR2 from the germline V gene are MNHEY and SVGAGI. CDR3 sequence reads: CASSYSMGLGTYEQYF. CDR3 in DNA: TGTGCCAGCAGTTACTCGATGGGACTAGGGACCTACGAGCAGTACTTC.

V usage is TRBV24-1 and J usage is TRBJ1-5; 7 nucleotides match TRBD1. CDR1 is KGHDR, CDR2 SFDVKD, per germline. The CDR3 consists of 15 residues. V shed 3 bases and J 2 bases; nucleotides not matched to a gene: 3. The CDR3 region has the DNA TGTGCCACCAGTGATCCTGGACAGGGCAATCAGCCCCAGCATTTT. Amino acids: CATSDPGQGNQPQHF.

This chain connects TRBV4-2 to TRBJ1-6; a possible D gene is TRBD1 (6 bases). The length of the CDR3 is 14 residues. CDR1 is LGHNA, CDR2 YNFKEQ, per germline. The V end was cut by 3 bases, the J end by 14 bases, with 17 bases between. This chain's CDR3 is CASSQDRDTVSLHF. The CDR3 coding sequence is TGTGCCAGCAGCCAGGACCGGGACACCGTCTCCCTCCACTTT.

The rearrangement links TRBV3-1 (or the pseudogene TRBV3-2) to TRBJ1-1; D call uncertain. Trimming left V 7 bases short and J 5 bases short, with 8 bases between. This CDR3 is 11 amino acids long. Germline CDR1 reads LGHDT; CDR2 reads YNNKEL (reference sequence). The CDR3 sequence is CASTSGTEAFF. In DNA form, the CDR3 reads TGTGCCAGCACCTCGGGGACTGAAGCTTTCTTT.